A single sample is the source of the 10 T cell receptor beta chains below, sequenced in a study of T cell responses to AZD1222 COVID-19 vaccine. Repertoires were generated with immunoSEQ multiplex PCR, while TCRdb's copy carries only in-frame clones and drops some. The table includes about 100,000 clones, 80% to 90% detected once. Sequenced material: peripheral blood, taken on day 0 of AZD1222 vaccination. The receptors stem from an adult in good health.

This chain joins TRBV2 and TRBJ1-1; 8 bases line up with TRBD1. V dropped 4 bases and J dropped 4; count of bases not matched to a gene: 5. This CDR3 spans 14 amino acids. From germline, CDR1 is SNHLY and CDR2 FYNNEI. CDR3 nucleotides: TGTGCCAGCAGTGTTAGGACAGGGCCCACTGAAGCTTTCTTT. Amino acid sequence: CASSVRTGPTEAFF.

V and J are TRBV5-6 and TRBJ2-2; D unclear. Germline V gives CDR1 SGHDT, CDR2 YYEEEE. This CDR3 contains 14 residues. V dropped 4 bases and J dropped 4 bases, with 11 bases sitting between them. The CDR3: CASSPGVVTGELFF. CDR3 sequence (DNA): TGTGCCAGCAGCCCCGGTGTCGTCACCGGGGAGCTGTTTTTT.

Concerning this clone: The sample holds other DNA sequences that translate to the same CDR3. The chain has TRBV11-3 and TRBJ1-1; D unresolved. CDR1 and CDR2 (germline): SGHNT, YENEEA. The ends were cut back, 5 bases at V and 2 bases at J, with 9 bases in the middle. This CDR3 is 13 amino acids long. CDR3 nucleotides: TGTGCCAGCAGCGATAGACTTAACACTGAAGCTTTCTTT. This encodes CASSDRLNTEAFF.

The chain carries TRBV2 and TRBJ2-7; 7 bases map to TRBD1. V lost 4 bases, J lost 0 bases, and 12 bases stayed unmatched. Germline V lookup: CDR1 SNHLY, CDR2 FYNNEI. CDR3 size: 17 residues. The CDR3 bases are TGTGCCAGCAGTGGTGGGACAGCTCACGTTTACTCCTACGAGCAGTACTTC. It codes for CASSGGTAHVYSYEQYF.

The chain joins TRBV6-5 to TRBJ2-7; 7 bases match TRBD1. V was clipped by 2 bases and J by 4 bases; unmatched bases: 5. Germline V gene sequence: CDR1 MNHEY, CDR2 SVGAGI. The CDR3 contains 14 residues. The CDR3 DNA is TGTGCCAGCAGTTACGAGACAGGGAGTTACGAGCAGTACTTC. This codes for CASSYETGSYEQYF.

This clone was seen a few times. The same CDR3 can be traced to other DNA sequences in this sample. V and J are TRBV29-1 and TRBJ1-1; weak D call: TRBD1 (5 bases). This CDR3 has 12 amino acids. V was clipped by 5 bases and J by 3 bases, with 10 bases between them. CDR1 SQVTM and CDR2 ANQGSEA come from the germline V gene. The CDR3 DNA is TGCAGCGTTTCTGGGGGGGACACTGAAGCTTTCTTT. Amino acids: CSVSGGDTEAFF.

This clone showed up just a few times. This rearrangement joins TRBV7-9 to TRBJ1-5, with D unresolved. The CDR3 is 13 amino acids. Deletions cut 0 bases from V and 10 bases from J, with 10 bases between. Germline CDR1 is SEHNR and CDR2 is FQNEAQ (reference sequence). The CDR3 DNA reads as TGTGCCAGCAGCTTAGCGGACGGCCAACCCCAGCATTTT. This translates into CASSLADGQPQHF.

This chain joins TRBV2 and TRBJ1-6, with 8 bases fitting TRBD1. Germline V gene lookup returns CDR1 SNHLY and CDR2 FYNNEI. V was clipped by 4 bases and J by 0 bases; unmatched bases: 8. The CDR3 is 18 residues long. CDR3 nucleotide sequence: TGTGCCAGCAGTGGTTTGGACAGGGCAAGCTCCTATAATTCACCCCTCCACTTT. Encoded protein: CASSGLDRASSYNSPLHF.

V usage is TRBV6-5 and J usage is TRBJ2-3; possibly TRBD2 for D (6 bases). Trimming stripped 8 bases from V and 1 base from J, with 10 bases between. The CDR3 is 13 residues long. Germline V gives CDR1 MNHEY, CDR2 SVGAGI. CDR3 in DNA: TGTGCCAGCCACTTAGCGGGCACAGATACGCAGTATTTT. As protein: CASHLAGTDTQYF.

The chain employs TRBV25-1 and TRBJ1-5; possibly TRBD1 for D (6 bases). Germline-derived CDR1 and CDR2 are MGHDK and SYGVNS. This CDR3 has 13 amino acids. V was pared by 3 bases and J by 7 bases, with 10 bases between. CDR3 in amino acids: CASSDPGGQPQHF. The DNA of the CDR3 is TGTGCCAGCAGTGATCCGGGGGGCCAGCCCCAGCATTTT.